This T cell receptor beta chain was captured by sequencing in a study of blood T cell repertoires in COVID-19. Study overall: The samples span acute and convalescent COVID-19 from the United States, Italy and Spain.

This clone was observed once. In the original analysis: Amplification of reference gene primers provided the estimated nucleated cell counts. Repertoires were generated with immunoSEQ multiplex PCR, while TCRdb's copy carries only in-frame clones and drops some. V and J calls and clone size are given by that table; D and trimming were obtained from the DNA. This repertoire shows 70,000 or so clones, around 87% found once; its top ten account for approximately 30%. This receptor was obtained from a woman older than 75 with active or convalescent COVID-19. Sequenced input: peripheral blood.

CDR3 in DNA: TGTGCCAGTAGTATTATGAGGGACTACGTCGACAATCAGCCCCAGCATTTT. Encoded protein: CASSIMRDYVDNQPQHF. This chain joins TRBV19 and TRBJ1-5; maybe TRBD1 (5 bases). Per germline, CDR1 LNHDA and CDR2 SQIVND (reference sequence). V was shortened by 3 bases and J by 3 bases, with 18 bases between the two germline ends. There are 17 residues in the CDR3.